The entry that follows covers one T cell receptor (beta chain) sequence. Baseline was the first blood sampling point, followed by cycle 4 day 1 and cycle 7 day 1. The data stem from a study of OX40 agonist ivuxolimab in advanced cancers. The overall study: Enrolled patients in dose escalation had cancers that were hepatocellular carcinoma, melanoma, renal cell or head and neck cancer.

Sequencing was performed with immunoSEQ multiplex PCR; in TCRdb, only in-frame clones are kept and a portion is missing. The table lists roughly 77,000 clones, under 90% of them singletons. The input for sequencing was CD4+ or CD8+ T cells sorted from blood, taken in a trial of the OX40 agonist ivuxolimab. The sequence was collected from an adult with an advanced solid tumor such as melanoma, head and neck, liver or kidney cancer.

CDR3 in DNA: TGTGCCAGCAGCTTATTCGGTGGCCGGACAGTAAATCAGCCCCAGCATTTT. Translation: CASSLFGGRTVNQPQHF. The chain couples TRBV7-2 to TRBJ1-5; TRBD1 is a possible D gene (6 bases). This CDR3 is 17 amino acids long. Germline V lookup: CDR1 SGHTA, CDR2 FQGNSA. V was shortened by 2 bases and J by 4 bases, with 18 bases between the two germline ends.